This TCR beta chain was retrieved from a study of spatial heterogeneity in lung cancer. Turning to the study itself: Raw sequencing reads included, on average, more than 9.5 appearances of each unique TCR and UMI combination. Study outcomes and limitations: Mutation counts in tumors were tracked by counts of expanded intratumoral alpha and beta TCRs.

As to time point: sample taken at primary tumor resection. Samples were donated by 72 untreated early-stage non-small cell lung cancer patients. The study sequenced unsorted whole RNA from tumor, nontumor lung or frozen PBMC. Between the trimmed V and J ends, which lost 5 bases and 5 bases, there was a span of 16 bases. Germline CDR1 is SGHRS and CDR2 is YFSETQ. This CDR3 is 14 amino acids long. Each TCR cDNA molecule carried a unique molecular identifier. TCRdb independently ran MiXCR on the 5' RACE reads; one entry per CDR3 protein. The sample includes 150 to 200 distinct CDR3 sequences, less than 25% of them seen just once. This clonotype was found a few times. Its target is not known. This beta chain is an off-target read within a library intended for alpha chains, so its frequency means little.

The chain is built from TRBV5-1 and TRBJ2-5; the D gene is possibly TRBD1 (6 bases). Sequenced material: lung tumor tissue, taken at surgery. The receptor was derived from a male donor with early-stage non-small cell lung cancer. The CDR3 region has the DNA TGCGCCAGCAGGATACAGGGCCAAATGGAGACCCAGTACTTC. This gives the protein CASRIQGQMETQYF.